Below, 2 T cell receptor beta chains from the same sample are listed, as sequenced in a study of blood T cell repertoires in COVID-19. Only in-frame clones appear in the TCRdb table, and some are missing; sequencing was by immunoSEQ multiplex PCR. This sample carries about 180,000 clones, roughly four fifths of them seen once, and the ten largest clones take about 1.6%. The specimen sequenced was peripheral blood. Receptors were obtained from a human donor in a cohort sampled during active COVID-19.

The V gene is TRBV19, the J gene TRBJ1-1; D remains ambiguous. The CDR3 contains 12 residues. Trimming left V 2 bases short and J 5 bases short, with 6 bases between. Germline-derived CDR1 and CDR2 are LNHDA and SQIVND (reference sequence). In DNA form, the CDR3 reads TGTGCCAGTAGTATACGAGGGACTGAAGCTTTCTTT. Translation gives CASSIRGTEAFF.

This chain connects TRBV6-2 or TRBV6-3 to TRBJ2-7; the D gene is possibly TRBD2 (6 bases). V was pared by 4 bases and J by 2 bases, with 9 bases between. This CDR3 contains 13 residues. Germline CDR1 MNHEY, CDR2 SVGEGT. CDR3 bases: TGTGCCAGCAGTTCACCGGGGGCCTACGAGCAGTACTTC. Its translation: CASSSPGAYEQYF.